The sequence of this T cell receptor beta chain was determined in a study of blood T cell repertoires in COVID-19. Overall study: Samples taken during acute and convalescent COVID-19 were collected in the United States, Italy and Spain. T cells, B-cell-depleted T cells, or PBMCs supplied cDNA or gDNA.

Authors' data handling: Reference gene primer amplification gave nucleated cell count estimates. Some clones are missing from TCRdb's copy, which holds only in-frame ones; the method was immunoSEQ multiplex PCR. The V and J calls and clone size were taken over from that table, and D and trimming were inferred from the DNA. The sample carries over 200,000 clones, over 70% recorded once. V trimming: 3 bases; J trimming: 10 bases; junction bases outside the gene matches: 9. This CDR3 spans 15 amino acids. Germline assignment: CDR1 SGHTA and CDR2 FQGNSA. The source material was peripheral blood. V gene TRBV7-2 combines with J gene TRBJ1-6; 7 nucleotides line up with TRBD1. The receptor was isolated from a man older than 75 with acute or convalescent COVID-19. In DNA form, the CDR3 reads TGTGCCAGCAGCTTCCGACAGGGTGGGTGGTCACCCCTCCACTTT. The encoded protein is CASSFRQGGWSPLHF.